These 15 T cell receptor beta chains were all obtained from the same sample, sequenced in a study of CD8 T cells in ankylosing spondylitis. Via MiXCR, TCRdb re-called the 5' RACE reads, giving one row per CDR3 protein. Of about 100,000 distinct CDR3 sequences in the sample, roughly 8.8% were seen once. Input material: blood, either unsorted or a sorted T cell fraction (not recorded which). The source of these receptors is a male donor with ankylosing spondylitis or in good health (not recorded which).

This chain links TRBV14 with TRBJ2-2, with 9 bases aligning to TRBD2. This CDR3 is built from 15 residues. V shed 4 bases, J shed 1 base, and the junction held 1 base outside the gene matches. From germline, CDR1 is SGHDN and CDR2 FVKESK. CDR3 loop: CASSRLAENTGELFF. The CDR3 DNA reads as TGTGCCAGCAGCCGACTAGCGGAGAACACCGGGGAGCTGTTTTTT.

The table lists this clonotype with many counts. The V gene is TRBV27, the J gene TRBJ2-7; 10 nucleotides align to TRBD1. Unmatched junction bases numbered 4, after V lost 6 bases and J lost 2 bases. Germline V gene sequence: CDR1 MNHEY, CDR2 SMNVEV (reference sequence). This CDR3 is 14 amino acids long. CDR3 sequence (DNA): TGTGCCAGCAGCGGACAGGGGGTTACCTACGAGCAGTACTTC. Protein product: CASSGQGVTYEQYF.

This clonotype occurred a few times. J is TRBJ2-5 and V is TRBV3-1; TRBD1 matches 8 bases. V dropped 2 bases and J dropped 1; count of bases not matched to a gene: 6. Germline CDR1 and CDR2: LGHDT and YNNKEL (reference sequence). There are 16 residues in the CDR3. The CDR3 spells CASSQTRRGLQETQYF. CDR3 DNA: TGTGCCAGCAGCCAAACACGCAGGGGGCTCCAAGAGACCCAGTACTTC.

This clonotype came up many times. The CDR3 DNA reads TGTGCCAGCAGCCAAGGACAGGGGCGACATGAAAAACTGTTTTTT. As protein: CASSQGQGRHEKLFF. The gene calls are TRBV14 and TRBJ1-4; 8 nucleotides match TRBD1. Germline lookup yields CDR1 SGHDN and CDR2 FVKESK. CDR3 length: 15 residues. The J segment lost 6 bases and the V segment lost 1 base, leaving 4 bases of the junction unmatched. The full variable domain, its missing parts supplied by reference TRBV14 and TRBJ1-4, is EAGVTQFPSHSVIEKGQTVTLRCDPISGHDNLYWYRRVMGKEIKFLLHFVKESKQDESGMPNNRFLAERTGGTYSTLKVQPAELEDSGVYFCASSQGQGRHEKLFFGSGTQLSVL.

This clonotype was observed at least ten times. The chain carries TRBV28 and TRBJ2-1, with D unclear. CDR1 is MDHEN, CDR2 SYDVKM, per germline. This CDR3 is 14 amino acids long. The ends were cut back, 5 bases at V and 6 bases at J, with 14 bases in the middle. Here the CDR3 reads CASSPGGVVNEQFF. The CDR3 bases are TGTGCCAGCAGTCCAGGTGGCGTGGTCAATGAGCAGTTCTTC.

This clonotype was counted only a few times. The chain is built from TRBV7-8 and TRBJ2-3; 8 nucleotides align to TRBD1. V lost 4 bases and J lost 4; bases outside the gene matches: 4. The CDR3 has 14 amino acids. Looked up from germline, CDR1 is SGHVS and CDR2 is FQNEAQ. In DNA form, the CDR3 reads TGTGCCAGCAGCTATTGGACAGGGCCAGATACGCAGTATTTT. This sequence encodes CASSYWTGPDTQYF.

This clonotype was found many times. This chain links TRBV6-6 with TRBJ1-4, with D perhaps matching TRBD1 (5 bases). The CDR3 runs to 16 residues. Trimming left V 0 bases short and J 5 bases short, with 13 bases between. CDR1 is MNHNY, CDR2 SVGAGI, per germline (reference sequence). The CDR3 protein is CASSYSYVGVNEKLFF. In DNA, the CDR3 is TGTGCCAGCAGTTACTCATATGTAGGGGTGAATGAAAAACTGTTTTTT.

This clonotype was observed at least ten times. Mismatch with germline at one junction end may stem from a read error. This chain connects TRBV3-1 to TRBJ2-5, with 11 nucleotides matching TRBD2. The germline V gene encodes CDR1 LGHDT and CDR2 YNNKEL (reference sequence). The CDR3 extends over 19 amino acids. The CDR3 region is CASTQGGGTSGAKKETQYF. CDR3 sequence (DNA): TGTGCCAGCACCCAAGGGGGCGGGACTAGCGGAGCTAAAAAAGAGACCCAGTACTTC.

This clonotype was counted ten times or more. The CDR3 region is CASEDGRGTDTQYF. The CDR3 DNA reads as TGTGCCAGCGAAGACGGGAGAGGGACAGATACGCAGTATTTT. J is TRBJ2-3 and V is TRBV7-8, with a weak D call TRBD2 (6 bases). The CDR3 is 14 residues long. With 8 bases removed from V and 3 bases from J, the gap between germline ends came to 15 bases. Germline CDR1 reads SGHVS; CDR2 reads FQNEAQ.

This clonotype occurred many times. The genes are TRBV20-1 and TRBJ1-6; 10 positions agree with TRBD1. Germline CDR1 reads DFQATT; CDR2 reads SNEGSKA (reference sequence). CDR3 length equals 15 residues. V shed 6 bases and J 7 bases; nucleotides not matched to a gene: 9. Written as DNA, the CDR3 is TGCAGTGCGCGAGGACCGGGACAGGGGAATTCACCCCTCCACTTT. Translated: CSARGPGQGNSPLHF.

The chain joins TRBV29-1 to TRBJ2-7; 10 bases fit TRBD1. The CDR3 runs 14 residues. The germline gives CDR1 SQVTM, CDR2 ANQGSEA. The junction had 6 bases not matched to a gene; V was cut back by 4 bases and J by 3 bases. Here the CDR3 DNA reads TGCAGCGTTGTGGGACAGGGGAATGTCTACGAGCAGTACTTC. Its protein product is CSVVGQGNVYEQYF.

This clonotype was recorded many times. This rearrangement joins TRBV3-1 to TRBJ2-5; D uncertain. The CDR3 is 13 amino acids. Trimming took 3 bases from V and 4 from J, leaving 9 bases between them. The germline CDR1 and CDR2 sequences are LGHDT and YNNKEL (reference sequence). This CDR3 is CASSHGLGETQYF. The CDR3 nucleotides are TGTGCCAGCAGCCACGGGCTGGGAGAGACCCAGTACTTC.

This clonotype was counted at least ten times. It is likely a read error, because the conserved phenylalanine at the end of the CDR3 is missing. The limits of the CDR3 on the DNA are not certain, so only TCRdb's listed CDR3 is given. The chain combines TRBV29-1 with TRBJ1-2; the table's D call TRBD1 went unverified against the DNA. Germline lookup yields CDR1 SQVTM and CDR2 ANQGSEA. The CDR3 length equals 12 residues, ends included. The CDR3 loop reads CSVEVPGTAVSI.

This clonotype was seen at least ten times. This chain's CDR3 is CAWSVPRTLGNTIYF. The CDR3 coding sequence is TGTGCCTGGAGTGTACCCCGGACTCTTGGAAACACCATATATTTT. The chain links TRBV30 to TRBJ1-3; D is undetermined. From germline, CDR1 is GTSNPN and CDR2 SVGIG (reference sequence). This CDR3 is 15 amino acids long. The V and J ends lost 0 bases and 3 bases respectively, with 12 bases between them. The entire variable domain, with the rest obtained from reference TRBV30 and TRBJ1-3, is as follows: SQTIHQWPATLVQPVGSPLSLECTVEGTSNPNLYWYRQAAGRGLQLLFYSVGIGQISSEVPQNLSASRPQDRQFILSSKKLLLSDSGFYLCAWSVPRTLGNTIYFGEGSWLTVV.

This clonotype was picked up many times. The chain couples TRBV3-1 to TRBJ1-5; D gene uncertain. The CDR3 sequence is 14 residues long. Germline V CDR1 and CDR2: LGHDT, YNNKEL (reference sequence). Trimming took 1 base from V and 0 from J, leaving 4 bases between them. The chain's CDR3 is CASSQGYSNQPQHF. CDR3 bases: TGTGCCAGCAGCCAAGGGTATAGCAATCAGCCCCAGCATTTT.